This paragraph reports one TCR beta chain. This specimen belongs to a study of OX40 agonist ivuxolimab in advanced cancers. CDR1 and CDR2 from the germline V gene are SGHVS and FQNEAQ. CDR3 size: 17 residues. V gave up 4 bases and J gave up 5 bases; unmatched junction bases: 11. Sequenced by immunoSEQ multiplex PCR; TCRdb stores in-frame clones only, minus some. The sample has 20,000 to 30,000 clones, 70% to 90% seen once. This sequence originates from an adult with an advanced solid tumor such as melanoma, head and neck, liver or kidney cancer. The specimen comprised CD4+ or CD8+ T cells sorted from blood, sampled in a trial of the OX40 agonist ivuxolimab. J is TRBJ2-5 and V is TRBV7-8; 12 bases are a match to TRBD1. CDR3 nucleotide sequence: TGTGCCAGCAGCTCCCCTGGGACAGGGGGCTTAGGGGAGACCCAGTACTTC. The encoded protein is CASSSPGTGGLGETQYF.